This TCR beta chain comes out of a study of blood T cell repertoires in COVID-19. Study in general: The United States, Italy and Spain supplied acute and convalescent COVID-19 samples. PBMCs, B-cell-depleted T cells, or T cells provided the cDNA or gDNA that made up the material.

Measured with immunoSEQ multiplex PCR; TCRdb has only the in-frame clones, and not every one. This table holds approximately 300,000 clones, approximately 90% found once. Germline trimming cut 8 bases from V and 0 bases from J; bases unmatched to any gene: 16. The germline V gene has CDR1 MNHEY and CDR2 SMNVEV (reference sequence). CDR3 length: 19 residues. J is TRBJ2-1 and V is TRBV27, with 10 bases matching TRBD2. The source material was peripheral blood. The receptor's source is a man aged 18 to 35 with active or convalescent COVID-19. CDR3 in DNA: TGTGCCAGCTCTACAGTGAGACTAGCGGGCAAGAGCTCCTACAATGAGCAGTTCTTC. It yields the protein CASSTVRLAGKSSYNEQFF.